These 16 T cell receptor beta chains came from one sample sequenced in a study of OX40 agonist ivuxolimab in advanced cancers. The table came from immunoSEQ multiplex PCR; TCRdb's copy has only in-frame clones and leaves some out. The repertoire has 98,000 or so clones, around 90% of them found once; the top ten carry 2% to 3%. The specimen comprised CD4+ or CD8+ T cells sorted from blood, sampled in a trial of the OX40 agonist ivuxolimab. The receptor set was obtained from an adult with an advanced solid tumor such as melanoma, head and neck, liver or kidney cancer.

The rearrangement links TRBV27 to TRBJ2-2; the D is unclear. This CDR3 contains 10 residues. Germline CDR1 reads MNHEY; CDR2 reads SMNVEV (reference sequence). The V end was cut by 7 bases, the J end by 8 bases, with 5 bases between. DNA for the CDR3: TGTGCCAGCATTGCTGGGGAGCTGTTTTTT. Residues: CASIAGELFF.

This sequence joins TRBV6-5 and TRBJ1-2, with no clear D. V lost 10 bases and J lost 2, with 20 bases in between. Germline CDR1 and CDR2: MNHEY and SVGAGI. The CDR3 has 15 amino acids. The CDR3 spells CATLPQNTRNYGYTF. The CDR3 region has the DNA TGTGCCACCCTTCCCCAAAATACACGGAACTATGGCTACACCTTC.

The chain carries TRBV4-2 and TRBJ2-5; 8 bases align to TRBD2. V lost 0 bases, J lost 6 bases, and 3 bases stayed unmatched. The CDR3 is 14 residues long. Germline CDR1 reads LGHNA; CDR2 reads YNFKEQ. This chain's CDR3 is CASSQDRGGQTQYF. Written as DNA, the CDR3 is TGTGCCAGCAGCCAAGATCGGGGGGGACAGACCCAGTACTTC.

The CDR3 protein is CASSHRGRSTDTQYF. For the CDR3, the DNA is TGTGCCAGCAGTCACCGCGGGAGGAGCACAGATACGCAGTATTTT. This chain uses TRBV5-8 with TRBJ2-3, with 8 bases that match TRBD2. Germline CDR1 SGHTS, CDR2 YDEGEE. This CDR3 is 15 amino acids long. Trimming took 5 bases from V and 0 from J; bases not matched to a gene: 5.

V gene TRBV7-9 combines with J gene TRBJ1-1, with D perhaps matching TRBD1 (6 bases). Trimming stripped 2 bases from V and 4 bases from J, with 14 bases between. The germline V gene has CDR1 SEHNR and CDR2 FQNEAQ (reference sequence). The CDR3 runs to 15 residues. The CDR3 is CASSLLGGQGTEAFF. In DNA, the CDR3 is TGTGCCAGCAGCTTATTAGGGGGGCAGGGCACTGAAGCTTTCTTT.

The chain carries TRBV20-1 and TRBJ2-1; TRBD1 might be the D (5 bases). Trimming shortened V by 5 bases and J by 9 bases, and 11 bases separated the two germline ends. The CDR3 contains 11 residues. The germline V gene has CDR1 DFQATT and CDR2 SNEGSKA (reference sequence). CDR3 in amino acids: CSAYRGFEQFF. CDR3 in DNA: TGCAGTGCTTATAGGGGATTTGAGCAGTTCTTC.

The chain is built from TRBV30 and TRBJ2-5, with 7 nucleotides matching TRBD2. The germline V gene encodes CDR1 GTSNPN and CDR2 SVGIG (reference sequence). The CDR3 covers 15 residues. V lost 0 bases and J lost 3; bases outside the gene matches: 7. For the CDR3, the DNA is TGTGCCTGGAGTGTACAAGCGGGAACGAAAGAGACCCAGTACTTC. Protein: CAWSVQAGTKETQYF.

This clone came up once. The gene calls are TRBV19 and TRBJ1-5; TRBD1 might be the D (5 bases). The V gene's germline CDR1 is LNHDA and CDR2 SQIVND (reference sequence). This CDR3 is 15 amino acids long. Trimming took off 5 bases at V and 3 bases at J, with 14 bases between the two ends. Here the CDR3 reads CASSSRDGYNQPQHF. The DNA of the CDR3 is TGTGCCAGTAGTTCCCGGGACGGATACAATCAGCCCCAGCATTTT.

The rearrangement uses TRBV28 and TRBJ2-7; 10 bases match TRBD1. The CDR3 runs to 18 residues. After removal of 2 bases from V and 2 bases from J, the junction contained 12 bases not matched to a gene. Germline-derived CDR1 and CDR2 are MDHEN and SYDVKM. As DNA, the CDR3 is TGTGCCAGCAGTTTAAGTCTCGGTCGGGGACAGGGGACCTACGAGCAGTACTTC. It is translated as CASSLSLGRGQGTYEQYF.

The rearrangement joins TRBV6-6 to TRBJ2-1; 9 bases map to TRBD2. V lost 4 bases and J lost 3; bases outside the gene matches: 1. Looked up from germline, CDR1 is MNHNY and CDR2 is SVGAGI (reference sequence). The CDR3 extends over 14 amino acids. The CDR3 DNA reads as TGTGCCAGCAGTTTGACTAGCGGCTACAATGAGCAGTTCTTC. It encodes CASSLTSGYNEQFF.

The chain has TRBV7-2 and TRBJ2-6; 7 nucleotides agree with TRBD1. With V trimmed by 5 bases and J by 4 bases, 8 bases remained unmatched. This CDR3 contains 16 residues. Germline values: CDR1 SGHTA, CDR2 FQGNSA. This CDR3 reads CASSENRGSGANVLTF. CDR3 nucleotides: TGTGCCAGCAGCGAGAACAGGGGTTCCGGGGCCAACGTCCTGACTTTC.

This clone was recorded once. The rearrangement uses TRBV30 and TRBJ1-2; D is perhaps TRBD1 (5 bases). The CDR3 consists of 14 residues. V was trimmed by 4 bases and J by 3 bases, leaving 15 bases between them. CDR1 and CDR2 (germline): GTSNPN, SVGIG (reference sequence). CDR3 DNA: TGTGCCTGGAAAGTCCCCGGGGCTGACTATGGCTACACCTTC. Its translation is CAWKVPGADYGYTF.

This clone was seen only once. The CDR3 here is CASSLRDYSYEQYF. The CDR3 DNA follows: TGTGCCAGCAGCTTAAGGGACTACTCCTACGAGCAGTACTTC. V is TRBV5-6 and J is TRBJ2-7, with 7 nucleotides matching TRBD2. Germline-derived CDR1 and CDR2 are SGHDT and YYEEEE. This CDR3 is built from 14 residues. V shed 2 bases, J shed 0 bases, and the junction held 2 bases outside the gene matches.

The rearrangement uses TRBV10-1 and TRBJ2-7; no firm D call. The CDR3 runs to 14 residues. Trimming removed 5 bases at V and 0 bases at J, with 11 bases between. Germline CDR1 and CDR2: WNHNN and SYGVQD (reference sequence). CDR3 amino acids: CASSPHLGSYEQYF. The CDR3, as DNA: TGCGCCAGCAGTCCGCACCTGGGCTCCTACGAGCAGTACTTC.

This clone was observed a few times. One junction end does not reproduce the germline sequence, and a read error may be involved. The chain links TRBV29-1 to TRBJ1-3; D perhaps matches TRBD1 (6 bases). Germline CDR1 and CDR2: SQVTM and ANQGSEA. The CDR3 loop spans 12 amino acids. CDR3 sequence: CSVSRPQGPQDF. CDR3 coding DNA: TGCAGCGTTTCAAGACCACAGGGTCCTCAAGATTTT.

The CDR3 bases are TGTGCCAGCAGCCAAGACGGATTAGCTAACTATGGCTACACCTTC. Translated: CASSQDGLANYGYTF. The chain carries TRBV4-2 and TRBJ1-2; D gene ambiguous. Germline CDR1 and CDR2: LGHNA and YNFKEQ. The CDR3 loop spans 15 amino acids. Trimming removed 0 bases at V and 0 bases at J, with 8 bases between.